The 25 T cell receptor beta chains in this list originate from one sample, sequenced in a study of blood T cell repertoires in COVID-19. TCRdb's copy holds only in-frame clones and misses some; the assay was immunoSEQ multiplex PCR. Of 45,000 to 65,000 clones in the sample, roughly 89% were seen once. The sample taken for sequencing was peripheral blood. These receptors came from a man in his fifties or sixties with active COVID-19.

The V gene is TRBV5-6, the J gene TRBJ1-1; D gene ambiguous. V was clipped by 2 bases and J by 3 bases, with 11 bases between them. The CDR3 has 14 residues. Germline V gene data show CDR1 as SGHDT and CDR2 as YYEEEE. The CDR3 DNA sequence: TGTGCCAGCAGCTTTGGAGACTCCCACACTGAAGCTTTCTTT. This sequence encodes CASSFGDSHTEAFF. Variable domain in full (rest from reference TRBV5-6 and TRBJ1-1): DAGVTQSPTHLIKTRGQQVTLRCSPKSGHDTVSWYQQALGQGPQFIFQYYEEEERQRGNFPDRFSGHQFPNYSSELNVNALLLGDSALYLCASSFGDSHTEAFFGQGTRLTVV.

V is TRBV6-5 and J is TRBJ1-3, with D possibly being TRBD1 (5 bases). This CDR3 spans 15 amino acids. V was cut by 2 bases and J by 0 bases, with 8 bases left in between. Germline V CDR1 and CDR2: MNHEY, SVGAGI. This CDR3 is CASSYRQHSGNTIYF. The CDR3 bases are TGTGCCAGCAGTTACCGACAGCACTCTGGAAACACCATATATTTT.

The V and J genes are TRBV10-3 and TRBJ1-1; perhaps TRBD1 as D (5 bases). The CDR3 covers 13 residues. Germline loops: CDR1 ENHRY, CDR2 SYGVKD. V shed 6 bases and J shed 0 bases, with 8 bases lying between them. CDR3 amino acids: CAIRKGMNTEAFF. DNA of the CDR3: TGTGCCATCAGGAAGGGGATGAACACTGAAGCTTTCTTT.

This chain joins TRBV3-1 (or the pseudogene TRBV3-2) and TRBJ1-5; D gene unclear. Trimming took off 2 bases at V and 3 bases at J, with 11 bases between the two ends. This CDR3 is built from 15 residues. The germline V gene has CDR1 LGHDT and CDR2 YNNKEL (reference sequence). The CDR3: CASSQRGSYNQPQHF. CDR3 nucleotides: TGTGCCAGCAGCCAACGCGGCAGCTACAATCAGCCCCAGCATTTT.

The chain is built from TRBV6-1 and TRBJ2-5; TRBD2 matches 9 bases. V gave up 4 bases and J gave up 5 bases; unmatched junction bases: 11. There are 16 residues in the CDR3. Germline V lookup: CDR1 MNHNS, CDR2 SASEGT. The CDR3 loop is CASSVSHSGSWETQYF. The DNA for the CDR3 is TGTGCCAGCAGTGTTTCCCATAGCGGGAGTTGGGAGACCCAGTACTTC.

The chain is built from TRBV4-2 and TRBJ2-1; no definite D call. CDR3 length: 13 amino acids. Per germline, CDR1 LGHNA and CDR2 YNFKEQ. V lost 2 bases, J lost 5 bases, and 7 bases lay in between. The CDR3 here is CASSQPGDNEQFF. CDR3 coding DNA: TGTGCCAGCAGCCAACCTGGAGACAATGAGCAGTTCTTC.

The chain employs TRBV5-1 and TRBJ2-2; TRBD1 matches 9 bases. Germline V gives CDR1 SGHRS, CDR2 YFSETQ. After removal of 3 bases from V and 3 bases from J, the junction contained 9 bases not matched to a gene. This CDR3 contains 17 residues. DNA of the CDR3: TGCGCCAGCAGCTCCCAGCCGGGACAGGGACACACCGGGGAGCTGTTTTTT. Protein product: CASSSQPGQGHTGELFF.

This chain links TRBV19 with TRBJ1-2; TRBD1 matches 7 bases. The CDR3 consists of 16 residues. The germline V gene has CDR1 LNHDA and CDR2 SQIVND (reference sequence). The ends lost 5 bases at V and 3 bases at J; junction bases unmatched: 12. CDR3 DNA sequence: TGTGCCAGTAGTCATACCCGACAGGGTCGGGACTATGGCTACACCTTC. Translating gives CASSHTRQGRDYGYTF.

The V gene is TRBV7-9, the J gene TRBJ1-1; tentative D call: TRBD1 (5 bases). The ends were cut back, 3 bases at V and 0 bases at J, with 17 bases in the middle. This CDR3 spans 17 amino acids. Germline CDR1 and CDR2: SEHNR and FQNEAQ (reference sequence). The CDR3 here is CASSFSGFASVNTEAFF. The CDR3 bases are TGTGCCAGCAGCTTCTCAGGGTTTGCGTCGGTGAACACTGAAGCTTTCTTT.

The rearrangement links TRBV3-1 (or the pseudogene TRBV3-2) to TRBJ1-3; tentative D call: TRBD1 (5 bases). CDR1 and CDR2 (germline): LGHDT, YNNKEL (reference sequence). The CDR3 loop spans 14 amino acids. Trimming pared 0 bases from V and 5 bases from J, leaving 8 bases between. The CDR3 DNA follows: TGTGCCAGCAGCCAAGATGGGGGGAGAAACACCATATATTTT. This sequence encodes CASSQDGGRNTIYF.

This clone appeared once. The chain employs TRBV28 and TRBJ2-3; D perhaps matches TRBD1 (6 bases). Trimming cost V 10 bases and J 4 bases, with 18 bases left between them. This CDR3 is built from 14 residues. Germline values: CDR1 MDHEN, CDR2 SYDVKM. CDR3 amino acids: CATSDRSGPDTQYF. CDR3 DNA: TGTGCCACTTCGGACAGATCCGGACCAGATACGCAGTATTTT.

V is TRBV7-9 and J is TRBJ1-1, with D tentatively TRBD1 (5 bases). The CDR3 is 14 residues long. V was pared by 1 base and J by 0 bases, with 6 bases between. Germline CDR1 SEHNR, CDR2 FQNEAQ (reference sequence). In nucleotides, the CDR3 is TGTGCCAGCAGCTTAGGGGGCCTGAACACTGAAGCTTTCTTT. Amino acid sequence: CASSLGGLNTEAFF.

The J gene is TRBJ2-7, the V gene TRBV28; maybe TRBD1 (5 bases). The germline CDR1 and CDR2 sequences are MDHEN and SYDVKM. The CDR3 covers 10 residues. The CDR3 sequence is CVSGSYEQYF. CDR3 DNA sequence: TGTGTTTCAGGGTCCTACGAGCAGTACTTC.

The CDR3 here is CAISVGGEGEQYF. In nucleotides, the CDR3 is TGTGCCATCAGTGTCGGGGGAGAAGGCGAGCAGTACTTC. The chain combines TRBV10-3 with TRBJ2-7; D possibly corresponds to TRBD2 (6 bases). CDR1 and CDR2 from the germline V gene are ENHRY and SYGVKD. This CDR3 has 13 amino acids. V gave up 4 bases and J gave up 6 bases, with 13 bases separating them.

V gene TRBV7-2 combines with J gene TRBJ1-1; unclear D gene. This CDR3 spans 14 amino acids. From germline, CDR1 is SGHTA and CDR2 FQGNSA. Deletions cut 3 bases from V and 1 base from J, with 9 bases between. The CDR3 loop reads CASSFQDSNTEAFF. DNA for the CDR3: TGTGCCAGCAGCTTCCAAGACTCGAACACTGAAGCTTTCTTT. Combining the CDR3 with reference TRBV7-2 and TRBJ1-1 gives the whole variable domain GAGVSQSPSNKVTEKGKDVELRCDPISGHTALYWYRQSLGQGLEFLIYFQGNSAPDKSGLPSDRFSAERTGGSVSTLTIQRTQQEDSAVYLCASSFQDSNTEAFFGQGTRLTVV.

The chain couples TRBV2 to TRBJ1-4, with 7 bases matching TRBD1. The CDR3 is made up of 15 amino acids. The ends lost 6 bases at V and 3 bases at J; junction bases unmatched: 7. Germline CDR1 is SNHLY and CDR2 is FYNNEI. The CDR3 DNA sequence: TGTGCCAGCAGGTTCGAGGGACAGCCTAATGAAAAACTGTTTTTT. Translation: CASRFEGQPNEKLFF.

The V call is TRBV6-6, the J call TRBJ2-7; 9 bases agree with TRBD1. The CDR3 totals 14 residues. V shed 5 bases, J shed 5 bases, and the junction held 7 bases outside the gene matches. Germline V CDR1 and CDR2: MNHNY, SVGAGI (reference sequence). The CDR3 spells CASSPDRGINEQYF. The CDR3 DNA follows: TGTGCCAGCAGTCCAGACAGGGGGATCAACGAGCAGTACTTC.

To note about this clone: At one of its ends the junction is not consistent with the germline gene, which may arise from a read error. J is TRBJ1-4 and V is TRBV6-1, with 10 bases identical to TRBD1. The length of the CDR3 is 15 residues. CDR1 is MNHNS and CDR2 is SASEGT in the germline V gene. The DNA for the CDR3 is TGTGCCAGCAGGGAAGGACAGGGGGTGTATGAAAAACTGTTTTTT. As protein: CASREGQGVYEKLFF.

In its sample, this clone was seen once. The chain joins TRBV12-3 or TRBV12-4 to TRBJ2-5; no reliable D call. Trimming removed 6 bases from V and 5 bases from J, with 13 bases in between. The CDR3 sequence is 13 residues long. The CDR3 nucleotides read TGTGCCAGCAGCGCGAGAGGATGGGAGACCCAGTACTTC. Residues: CASSARGWETQYF.

The chain uses TRBV6-5 and TRBJ1-1; perhaps TRBD1 as D (6 bases). Trimming removed 6 bases at V and 1 base at J, with 12 bases between. Per germline, CDR1 MNHEY and CDR2 SVGAGI. This CDR3 is built from 14 residues. The CDR3: CASRGTIGNTEAFF. The CDR3 bases are TGTGCCAGCAGGGGGACAATCGGGAACACTGAAGCTTTCTTT.

This clone was observed once. The chain is built from TRBV20-1 and TRBJ2-3, with a possible D match to TRBD1 (5 bases). The germline CDR1 and CDR2 sequences are DFQATT and SNEGSKA (reference sequence). V lost 2 bases and J 7 bases, leaving 7 bases between the germline ends. The CDR3 runs to 11 residues. CDR3 DNA sequence: TGCAGTGCTAGAAAGGGGTATACGCAGTATTTT. It specifies CSARKGYTQYF.

The chain carries TRBV27 and TRBJ1-5; D is undetermined. V lost 6 bases to trimming and J lost 5 bases, with 23 bases between them. Germline V CDR1 and CDR2: MNHEY, SMNVEV (reference sequence). This CDR3 has 17 residues. CDR3 in DNA: TGTGCCAGCAGCCCCCCCGACACCCCCTCTGTGGATCAGCCCCAGCATTTT. It encodes CASSPPDTPSVDQPQHF.

The J gene is TRBJ2-3, the V gene TRBV7-3; TRBD1 agrees at 8 bases. The CDR3 extends over 16 amino acids. Germline values: CDR1 SGHTA, CDR2 FQGTGA. The V gene end was trimmed by 3 bases and the J gene end by 3 bases; junction bases not matched to a gene: 8. The CDR3 protein is CASSFKAGTGTDTQYF. The CDR3 nucleotides are TGTGCCAGCAGCTTTAAAGCCGGGACAGGAACAGATACGCAGTATTTT.

This clone has just one count. This chain uses TRBV4-1 with TRBJ2-5; the D gene is possibly TRBD2 (6 bases). V dropped 1 base and J dropped 7 bases, with 13 bases sitting between them. Germline CDR1 and CDR2: MGHRA and YSYEKL. There are 14 residues in the CDR3. CDR3 loop: CASSQAPLGGTQYF. The CDR3 DNA is TGCGCCAGCAGCCAAGCTCCCCTGGGGGGGACCCAGTACTTC.

This chain connects TRBV5-6 to TRBJ1-5, with D hard to call. The CDR3 spans 16 residues. The germline V gene encodes CDR1 SGHDT and CDR2 YYEEEE. Trimming stripped 0 bases from V and 1 base from J, with 11 bases between. In DNA, the CDR3 is TGTGCCAGCAGCTTGGCGGGAGGTGGGAGCAATCAGCCCCAGCATTTT. It yields the protein CASSLAGGGSNQPQHF.